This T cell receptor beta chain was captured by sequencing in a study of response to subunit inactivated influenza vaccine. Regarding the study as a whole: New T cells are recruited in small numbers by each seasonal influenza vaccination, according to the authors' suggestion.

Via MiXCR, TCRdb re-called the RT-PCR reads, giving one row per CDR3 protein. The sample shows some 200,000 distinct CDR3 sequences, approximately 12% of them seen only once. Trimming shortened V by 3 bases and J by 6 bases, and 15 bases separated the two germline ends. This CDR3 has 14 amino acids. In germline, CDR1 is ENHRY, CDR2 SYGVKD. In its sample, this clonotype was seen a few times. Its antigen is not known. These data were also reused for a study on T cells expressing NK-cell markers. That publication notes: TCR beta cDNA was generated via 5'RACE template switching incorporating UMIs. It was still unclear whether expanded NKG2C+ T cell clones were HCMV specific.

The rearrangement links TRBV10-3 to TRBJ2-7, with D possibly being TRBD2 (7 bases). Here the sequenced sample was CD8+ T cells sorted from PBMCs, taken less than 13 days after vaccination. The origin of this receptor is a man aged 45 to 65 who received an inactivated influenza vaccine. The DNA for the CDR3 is TGTGCCATCAGTGAACCGGGGGGCGCAGGCGAGCAGTACTTC. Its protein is CAISEPGGAGEQYF.